The 5 T cell receptor beta chains reported below all come from one sample, sequenced in a study of cytomegalovirus exposure and HLA in healthy donors. The table came from immunoSEQ multiplex PCR; TCRdb's copy has only in-frame clones and leaves some out. The sample lists about 330,000 clones, 86% occurring once. Sequencing was carried out using PBMCs. The receptors shown here come from a woman aged 18 to 35 in good health and CMV-seronegative.

This clone was detected a few times. V usage is TRBV29-1 and J usage is TRBJ1-1, with a tentative D call TRBD1 (6 bases). The CDR3 contains 13 residues. The V end was cut by 3 bases, the J end by 6 bases, with 14 bases between. CDR1 SQVTM and CDR2 ANQGSEA come from the germline V gene. CDR3 amino acids: CSVDEGGRAEAFF. CDR3 DNA: TGCAGCGTTGACGAAGGGGGGAGGGCTGAAGCTTTCTTT.

This rearrangement joins TRBV5-1 to TRBJ2-7; D call uncertain. Trimming took 4 bases from V and 3 from J, leaving 14 bases between them. The length of the CDR3 is 14 residues. CDR1 is SGHRS, CDR2 YFSETQ, per germline. CDR3 sequence (DNA): TGCGCCAGCAGCCCCGTTTGGGCAAGCTACGAGCAGTACTTC. Translated: CASSPVWASYEQYF.

The chain is built from TRBV6-5 and TRBJ2-5; TRBD2 agrees at 9 bases. This CDR3 is built from 16 residues. The V segment lost 0 bases and the J segment 5 bases; nucleotides outside the gene matches: 7. Germline V CDR1 and CDR2: MNHEY, SVGAGI. DNA for the CDR3: TGTGCCAGCAGTTACTCTTTGGCTAGCGGGATCGAGACCCAGTACTTC. Its protein product is CASSYSLASGIETQYF.

This clone was seen a few times. The chain combines TRBV7-3 with TRBJ1-1; TRBD1 might be the D (5 bases). This CDR3 region has 15 residues. Trimming pared 0 bases from V and 3 bases from J, leaving 11 bases between. CDR1 and CDR2 from the germline V gene are SGHTA and FQGTGA. Written as DNA, the CDR3 is TGTGCCAGCAGCTTAACGGGGCCTGTGGACACTGAAGCTTTCTTT. Amino acid sequence: CASSLTGPVDTEAFF.

The chain employs TRBV4-2 and TRBJ2-1, with 7 bases identical to TRBD2. V trimming: 3 bases; J trimming: 12 bases; junction bases outside the gene matches: 14. CDR1 LGHNA and CDR2 YNFKEQ come from the germline V gene. The length of the CDR3 is 15 residues. The CDR3 sequence: CASSHTSVTRERQFF. CDR3 in DNA: TGTGCCAGCAGCCACACTAGCGTGACGCGAGAGCGGCAGTTCTTC.